This T cell receptor beta chain was found in a study of PD-1 blockade in classical Hodgkin lymphoma. All trial patients relapsed after autologous stem cell transplantation. Germline V gene lookup returns CDR1 LNHDA and CDR2 SQIVND (reference sequence). The V and J ends lost 3 bases and 0 bases respectively, with 9 bases between them. The CDR3 is made up of 15 amino acids. Data came from immunoSEQ multiplex PCR; TCRdb stores just in-frame clones and leaves some out. The sample yields roughly 10,000 clones, about 68% seen once. The rearrangement uses TRBV19 and TRBJ1-3; D ambiguous. This sequence originates from a human donor with classical Hodgkin lymphoma. The material was peripheral blood mononuclear cells (PBMCs), obtained at baseline. This chain's CDR3 is CASSIRADSGNTIYF. For the CDR3, the DNA is TGTGCCAGTAGTATCCGGGCGGACTCTGGAAACACCATATATTTT.